One T cell receptor beta chain is described in this entry. The antigen remains unidentified. The V gene lost 0 bases and the J gene lost 7 bases, with 13 bases spanning the gap. CDR1 and CDR2 (germline): SGHRS, YFSETQ. The CDR3 spans 15 residues. This specimen belongs to a study of shared clonotypes between healthy human individuals. Study results and caveats: Estimated clonotype richness was generally higher in naive than memory subsets.

The material for each subset, its genomic DNA, was split evenly across several immunoSEQ plates. Generated by immunoSEQ multiplex PCR, the TCRdb table keeps only in-frame clones and is missing some. Here the sample spans about 2.3 million clones, around 93% being singletons. This clonotype was obtained from a man aged 18 to 29 in good health. Some clones in this sample may be carry-over from other donors' samples. The sample consisted of naive CD4+ T cells from PBMCs. The sample's subset: CD45RA+ positively selected. The chain has TRBV5-1 and TRBJ2-2; TRBD1 is a possible D gene (5 bases). Written as DNA, the CDR3 is TGCGCCAGCAGCTTGGAATATGGGGCCAGCGGGGAGCTGTTTTTT. It is translated as CASSLEYGASGELFF. Complete variable domain (other parts from reference TRBV5-1 and TRBJ2-2): KAGVTQTPRYLIKTRGQQVTLSCSPISGHRSVSWYQQTPGQGLQFLFEYFSETQRNKGNFPGRFSGRQFSNSRSEMNVSTLELGDSALYLCASSLEYGASGELFFGEGSRLTVL.